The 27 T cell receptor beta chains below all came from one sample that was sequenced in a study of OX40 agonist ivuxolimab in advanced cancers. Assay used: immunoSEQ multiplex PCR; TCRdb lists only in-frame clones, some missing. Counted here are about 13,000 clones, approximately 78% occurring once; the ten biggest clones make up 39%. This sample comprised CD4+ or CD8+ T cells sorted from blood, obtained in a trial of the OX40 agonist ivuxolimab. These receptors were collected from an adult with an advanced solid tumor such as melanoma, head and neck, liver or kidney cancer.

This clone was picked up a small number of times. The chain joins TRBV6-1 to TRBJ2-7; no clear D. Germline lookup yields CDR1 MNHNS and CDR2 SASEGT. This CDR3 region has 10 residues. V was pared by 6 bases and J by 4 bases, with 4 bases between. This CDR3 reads CASREYEQYF. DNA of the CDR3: TGTGCCAGCAGGGAGTACGAGCAGTACTTC.

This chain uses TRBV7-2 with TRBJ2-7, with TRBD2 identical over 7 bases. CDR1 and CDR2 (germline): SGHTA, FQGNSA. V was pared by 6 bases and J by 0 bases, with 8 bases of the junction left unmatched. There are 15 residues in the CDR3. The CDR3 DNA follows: TGTGCCAGCAGTATGACTAGCCAGGGCTCCTACGAGCAGTACTTC. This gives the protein CASSMTSQGSYEQYF.

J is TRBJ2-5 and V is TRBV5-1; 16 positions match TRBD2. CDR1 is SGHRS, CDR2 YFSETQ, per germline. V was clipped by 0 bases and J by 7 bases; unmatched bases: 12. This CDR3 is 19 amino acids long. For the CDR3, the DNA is TGCGCCAGCAGCTTGGACTGGGGACTAGCGGGAGGGCCCGGGGGGACCCAGTACTTC. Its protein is CASSLDWGLAGGPGGTQYF.

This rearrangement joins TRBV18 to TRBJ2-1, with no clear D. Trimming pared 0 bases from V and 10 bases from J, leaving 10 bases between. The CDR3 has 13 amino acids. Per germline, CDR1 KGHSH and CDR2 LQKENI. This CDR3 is CASSPPPPWEQFF. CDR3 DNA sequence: TGTGCCAGCTCACCACCGCCCCCATGGGAGCAGTTCTTC.

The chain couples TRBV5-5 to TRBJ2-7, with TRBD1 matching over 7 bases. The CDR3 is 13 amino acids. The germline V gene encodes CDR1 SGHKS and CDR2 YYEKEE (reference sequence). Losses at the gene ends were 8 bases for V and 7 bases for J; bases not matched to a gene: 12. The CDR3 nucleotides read TGTGCCAGACCCGAGGGGGCCCTAAGGGAGCAGTACTTC. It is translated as CARPEGALREQYF.

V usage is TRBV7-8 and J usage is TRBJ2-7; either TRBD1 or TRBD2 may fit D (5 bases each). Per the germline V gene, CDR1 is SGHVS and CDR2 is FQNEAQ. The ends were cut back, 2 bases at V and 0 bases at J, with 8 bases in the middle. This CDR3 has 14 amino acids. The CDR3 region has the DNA TGTGCCAGCAGCTTACATGGGGGCTCCTACGAGCAGTACTTC. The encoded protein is CASSLHGGSYEQYF. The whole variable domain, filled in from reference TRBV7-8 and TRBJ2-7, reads GAGVSQSPRYKVAKRGQDVALRCDPISGHVSLFWYQQALGQGPEFLTYFQNEAQLDKSGLPSDRFFAERPEGSVSTLKIQRTQQEDSAVYLCASSLHGGSYEQYFGPGTRLTVT.

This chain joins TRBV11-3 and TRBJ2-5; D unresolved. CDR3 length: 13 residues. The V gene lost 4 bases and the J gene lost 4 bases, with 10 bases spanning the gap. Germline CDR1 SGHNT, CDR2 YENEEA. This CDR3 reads CASSSQNLETQYF. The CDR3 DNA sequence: TGTGCCAGCAGCTCCCAAAACTTAGAGACCCAGTACTTC.

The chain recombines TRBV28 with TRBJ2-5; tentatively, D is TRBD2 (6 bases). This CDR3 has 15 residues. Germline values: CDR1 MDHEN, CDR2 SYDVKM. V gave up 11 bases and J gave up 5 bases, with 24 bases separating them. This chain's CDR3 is CACRRRAGRGETQYF. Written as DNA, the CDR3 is TGTGCCTGTCGACGCAGGGCGGGAAGGGGTGAGACCCAGTACTTC.

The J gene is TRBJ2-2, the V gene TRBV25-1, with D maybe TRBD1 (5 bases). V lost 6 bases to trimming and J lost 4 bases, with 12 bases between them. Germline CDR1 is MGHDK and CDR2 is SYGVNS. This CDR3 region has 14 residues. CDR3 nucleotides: TGTGCCAGCAGCAGCCTTAGGGGCACCGGGGAGCTGTTTTTT. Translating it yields CASSSLRGTGELFF.

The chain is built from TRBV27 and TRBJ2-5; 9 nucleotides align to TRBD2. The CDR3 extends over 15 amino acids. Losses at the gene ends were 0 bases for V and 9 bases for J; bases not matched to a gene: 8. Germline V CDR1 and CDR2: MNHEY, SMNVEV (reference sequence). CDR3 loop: CASSLSTSGQLAQYF. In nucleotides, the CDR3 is TGTGCCAGCAGTTTATCAACTAGCGGGCAGCTGGCCCAGTACTTC.

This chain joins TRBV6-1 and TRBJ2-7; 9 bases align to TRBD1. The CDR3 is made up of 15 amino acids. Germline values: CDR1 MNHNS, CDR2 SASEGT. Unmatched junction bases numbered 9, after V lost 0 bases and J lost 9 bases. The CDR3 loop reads CASSEANRGPWGQYF. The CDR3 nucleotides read TGTGCCAGCAGTGAAGCCAACAGGGGGCCTTGGGGGCAGTACTTC.

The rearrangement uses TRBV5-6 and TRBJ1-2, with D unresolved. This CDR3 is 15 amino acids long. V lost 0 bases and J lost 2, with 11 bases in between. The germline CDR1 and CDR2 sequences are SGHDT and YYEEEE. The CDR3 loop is CASSLAAGINYGYTF. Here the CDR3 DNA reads TGTGCCAGCAGCTTGGCCGCTGGGATCAACTATGGCTACACCTTC.

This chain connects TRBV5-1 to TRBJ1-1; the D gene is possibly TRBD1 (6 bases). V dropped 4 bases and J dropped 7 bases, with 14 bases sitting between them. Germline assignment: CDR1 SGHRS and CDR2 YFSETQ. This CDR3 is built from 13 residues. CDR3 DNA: TGCGCCAGCAGCCCTAACAGGGTCGTTGAAGCTTTCTTT. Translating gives CASSPNRVVEAFF.

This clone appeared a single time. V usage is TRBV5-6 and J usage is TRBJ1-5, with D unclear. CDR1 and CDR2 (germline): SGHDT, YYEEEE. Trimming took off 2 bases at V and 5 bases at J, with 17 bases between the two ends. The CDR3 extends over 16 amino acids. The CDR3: CASSFWRDIADQPQHF. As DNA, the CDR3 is TGTGCCAGCAGCTTTTGGAGGGATATAGCGGATCAGCCCCAGCATTTT.

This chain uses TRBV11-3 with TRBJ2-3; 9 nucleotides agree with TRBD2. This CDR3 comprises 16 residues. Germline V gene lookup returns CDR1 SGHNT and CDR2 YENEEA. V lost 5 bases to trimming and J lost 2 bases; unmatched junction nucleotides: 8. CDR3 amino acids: CASSHGTSRYTDTQYF. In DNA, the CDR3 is TGTGCCAGCAGCCACGGGACTAGCAGATACACAGATACGCAGTATTTT.

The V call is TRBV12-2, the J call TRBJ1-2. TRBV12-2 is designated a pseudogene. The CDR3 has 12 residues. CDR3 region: CASRFLPYGYTF. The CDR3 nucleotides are TGTGCAAGTCGCTTTCTTCCCTATGGCTACACCTTC.

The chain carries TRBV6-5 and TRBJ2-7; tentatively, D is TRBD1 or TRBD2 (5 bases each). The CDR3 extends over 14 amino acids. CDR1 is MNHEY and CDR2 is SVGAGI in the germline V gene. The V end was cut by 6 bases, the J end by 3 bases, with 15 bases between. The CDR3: CASSVRAGIYEQYF. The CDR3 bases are TGTGCCAGCAGCGTGCGGGCAGGGATCTACGAGCAGTACTTC.

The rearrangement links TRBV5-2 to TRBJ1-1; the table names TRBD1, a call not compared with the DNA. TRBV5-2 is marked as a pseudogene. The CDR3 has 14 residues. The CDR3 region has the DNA TGTGCCAGCAGCTTGGGTCAGATGAACACTGAAGCTTTCTTT. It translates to CASSLGQMNTEAFF.

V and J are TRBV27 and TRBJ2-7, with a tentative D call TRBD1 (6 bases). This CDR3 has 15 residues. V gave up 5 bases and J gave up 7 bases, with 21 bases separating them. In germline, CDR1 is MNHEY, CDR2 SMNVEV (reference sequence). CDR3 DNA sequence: TGTGCCAGCAGTCCATACCGGGGACACCCATGGGAGCAGTACTTC. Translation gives CASSPYRGHPWEQYF.

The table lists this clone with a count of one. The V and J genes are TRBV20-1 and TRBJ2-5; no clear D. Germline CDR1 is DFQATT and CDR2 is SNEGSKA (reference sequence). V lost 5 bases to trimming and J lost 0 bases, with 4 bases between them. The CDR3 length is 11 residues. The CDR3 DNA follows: TGCAGTGCTGAGTACCAAGAGACCCAGTACTTC. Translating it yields CSAEYQETQYF.

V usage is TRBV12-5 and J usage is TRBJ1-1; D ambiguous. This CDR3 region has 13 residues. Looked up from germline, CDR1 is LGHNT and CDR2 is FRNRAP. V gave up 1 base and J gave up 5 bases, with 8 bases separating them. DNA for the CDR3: TGTGCTAGTGGTTTGGGCGTGATGACTGAAGCTTTCTTT. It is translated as CASGLGVMTEAFF.

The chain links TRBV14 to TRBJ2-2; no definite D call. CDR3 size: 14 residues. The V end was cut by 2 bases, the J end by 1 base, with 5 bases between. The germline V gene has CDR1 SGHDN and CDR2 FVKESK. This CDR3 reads CASSQLQNTGELFF. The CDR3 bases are TGTGCCAGCAGCCAACTTCAGAACACCGGGGAGCTGTTTTTT.

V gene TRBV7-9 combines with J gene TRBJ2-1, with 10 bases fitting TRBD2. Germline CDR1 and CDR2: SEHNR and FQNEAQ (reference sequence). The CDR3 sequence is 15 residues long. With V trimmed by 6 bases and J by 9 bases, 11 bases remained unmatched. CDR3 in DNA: TGTGCCAGCAGTCCCGGGACTAGCGCACCCAGTGAGCAGTTCTTC. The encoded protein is CASSPGTSAPSEQFF. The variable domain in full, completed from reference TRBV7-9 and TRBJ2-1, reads DTGVSQNPRHKITKRGQNVTFRCDPISEHNRLYWYRQTLGQGPEFLTYFQNEAQLEKSRLLSDRFSAERPKGSFSTLEIQRTEQGDSAMYLCASSPGTSAPSEQFFGPGTRLTVL.

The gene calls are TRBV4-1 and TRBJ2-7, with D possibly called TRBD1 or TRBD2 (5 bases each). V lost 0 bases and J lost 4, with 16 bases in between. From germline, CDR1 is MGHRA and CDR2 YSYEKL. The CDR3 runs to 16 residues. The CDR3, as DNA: TGCGCCAGCAGCCAAGATGAGGGGTTCGAAGGGTACGAGCAGTACTTC. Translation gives CASSQDEGFEGYEQYF.

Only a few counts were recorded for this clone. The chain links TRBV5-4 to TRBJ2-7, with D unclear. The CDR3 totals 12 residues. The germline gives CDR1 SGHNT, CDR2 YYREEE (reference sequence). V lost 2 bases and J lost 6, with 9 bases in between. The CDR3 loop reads CASSFGFGEQYF. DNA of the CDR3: TGTGCCAGCAGCTTTGGATTCGGCGAGCAGTACTTC.

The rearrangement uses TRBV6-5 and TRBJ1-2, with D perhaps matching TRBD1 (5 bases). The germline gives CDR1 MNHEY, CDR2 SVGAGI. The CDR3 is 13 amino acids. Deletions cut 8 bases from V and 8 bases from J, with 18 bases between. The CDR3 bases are TGTGCCAGCGGGTCGACAGATCCGGCGGGCTACACCTTC. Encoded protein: CASGSTDPAGYTF.

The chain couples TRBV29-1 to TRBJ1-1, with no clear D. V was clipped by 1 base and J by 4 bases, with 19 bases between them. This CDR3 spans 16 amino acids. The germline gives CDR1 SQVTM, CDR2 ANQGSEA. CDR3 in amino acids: CSVEGPAIGGGTEAFF. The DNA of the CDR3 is TGCAGCGTTGAAGGGCCCGCCATTGGAGGAGGCACTGAAGCTTTCTTT.